The rows below give T cell receptor beta chains drawn from one sample of a study of T cell responses to AZD1222 COVID-19 vaccine. Clones were sequenced by immunoSEQ multiplex PCR, and TCRdb holds only the in-frame ones, with some missing. The top ten hold about 13% of the sample, which has about 110,000 clones, approximately 86% seen once. This specimen consisted of peripheral blood, obtained on day 0 of MenACWY control vaccination. These receptors were collected from an adult in good health. Both conserved end residues are part of each CDR3. A D gene is named only where the DNA matches it firmly. Not all rows give a size; the values are once, few, many and, for expanded clones, a class.

d_call	j_call	v_call	clone_size	cdr3_aa	cdr3_nt
-	TRBJ1-2	TRBV3-1/TRBV3-2	-	CASSQSQGGGYTF	TGTGCCAGCAGCCAAAGCCAGGGCGGGGGCTACACCTTC
-	TRBJ2-7	TRBV29-1	-	CSVELNKGTEQYF	TGCAGCGTTGAATTAAATAAGGGAACCGAGCAGTACTTC
-	TRBJ2-7	TRBV20-1	-	CSATSIYEQYF	TGCAGTGCTACTAGTATCTACGAGCAGTACTTC
-	TRBJ1-3	TRBV9	many	CASSVDGRPSGNTIYF	TGTGCCAGCAGCGTAGACGGTCGACCCTCTGGAAACACCATATATTTT
TRBD1	TRBJ1-5	TRBV2	-	CASYSGQATQPQHF	TGTGCCAGCTACTCGGGACAGGCGACTCAGCCCCAGCATTTT
TRBD1	TRBJ1-6	TRBV11-2	-	CASSPRTGGFSPLHF	TGTGCCAGCAGCCCAAGGACAGGGGGCTTTTCACCCCTCCACTTT
TRBD1	TRBJ2-5	TRBV5-4	-	CASRYGTVEETQYF	TGTGCCAGCAGGTATGGGACAGTAGAAGAGACCCAGTACTTC
TRBD2	TRBJ2-7	TRBV5-8	-	CASSFKVTSVDYEQYF	TGTGCCAGCAGCTTTAAGGTTACTAGCGTTGACTACGAGCAGTACTTC
TRBD2	TRBJ2-3	TRBV29-1	-	CSVEDGGGVRDTQYF	TGCAGCGTTGAGGATGGCGGGGGGGTTAGGGATACGCAGTATTTT
-	TRBJ1-1	TRBV28	-	CASSLWGPGGITFF	TGTGCCAGCAGTTTATGGGGCCCGGGGGGCATAACTTTCTTT
TRBD2	TRBJ2-3	TRBV20-1	once	CSASRLAGGGTQYF	TGCAGTGCTAGTCGCCTAGCGGGGGGAGGCACGCAGTATTTT
-	TRBJ2-7	TRBV30	-	CAWSATEGAYEQYF	TGTGCCTGGAGTGCTACGGAGGGGGCCTACGAGCAGTACTTC
TRBD1	TRBJ1-2	TRBV28	once	CASSQLDRVLGGYTF	TGTGCCAGCAGTCAACTGGACAGGGTCTTGGGCGGCTACACCTTC
TRBD2	TRBJ2-1	TRBV7-2	-	CASSLRGTSGGYNEQFF	TGTGCCAGCAGCTTAAGGGGTACTAGCGGGGGTTACAATGAGCAGTTCTTC
-	TRBJ2-3	TRBV19	-	CASSIDLLEGVDTQYF	TGTGCCAGTAGTATAGATCTATTGGAGGGGGTAGATACGCAGTATTTT
-	TRBJ1-1	TRBV5-1	-	CASGPGQMNTEAFF	TGCGCCAGCGGCCCCGGGCAGATGAACACTGAAGCTTTCTTT
-	TRBJ2-7	TRBV10-3	-	CASREGSAYEQYF	TGTGCCTCCCGGGAAGGGTCTGCGTACGAGCAGTACTTC
-	TRBJ1-5	TRBV19	-	CASRQGQFLGPQHF	TGTGCCAGTAGACAAGGACAGTTTTTAGGGCCCCAGCATTTT
-	TRBJ2-2	TRBV9	-	CASSVGAYTGELFF	TGTGCCAGCAGCGTCGGGGCCTACACCGGGGAGCTGTTTTTT
TRBD1	TRBJ1-6	TRBV2	few	CASRETGGGNSPLHF	TGTGCCAGCAGGGAGACAGGGGGTGGCAATTCACCCCTCCACTTT
-	TRBJ2-2	TRBV7-9	-	CASSLFAGATGELFF	TGTGCCAGCAGCTTATTCGCAGGGGCGACGGGGGAGCTGTTTTTT
-	TRBJ1-2	TRBV20-1	-	CSARVNYGYTF	TGCAGTGCTAGGGTGAACTATGGCTACACCTTC
-	TRBJ1-1	TRBV5-1	-	CASSLERVPDAEAFF	TGCGCCAGCAGCTTGGAGAGGGTACCTGACGCTGAAGCTTTCTTT
-	TRBJ1-1	TRBV6-2/TRBV6-3	-	CASSYPPAALNTEAFF	TGTGCCAGCAGTTACCCACCCGCGGCGTTGAACACTGAAGCTTTCTTT
TRBD1	TRBJ2-5	TRBV3-1/TRBV3-2	few	CASSQLTGAAETQYF	TGTGCCAGCAGCCAACTTACAGGGGCCGCAGAGACCCAGTACTTC
-	TRBJ1-3	TRBV12-3/TRBV12-4	once	CASSRGGNTIYF	TGTGCCAGCAGCCGAGGTGGAAACACCATATATTTT
TRBD1	TRBJ2-7	TRBV28	-	CASSLYLRDLGQSQF	TGTGCCAGCAGTTTATACTTACGGGATTTGGGACAGTCACAGTTC
-	TRBJ1-4	TRBV5-4	once	CASSNNPSTNEKLFF	TGTGCCAGCAGCAATAACCCCAGCACTAATGAAAAACTGTTTTTT